The TCR beta chain under discussion was sequenced for a study of cytomegalovirus exposure and HLA in healthy donors. About the study: The Caucasian-associated ancestry cluster contained approximately 81% of the approximately 390 genotyped donors.

The PCR made use of 60 Vbeta and 13 Jbeta primers. The table came from immunoSEQ multiplex PCR; TCRdb's copy has only in-frame clones and leaves some out. This sample yields around 70,000 clones, of which approximately 80% are seen a single time; around 8.9% belongs to the top ten. The study, taken as a whole, reports: Immune exposure data for these donors was limited to CMV serostatus.

Regarding this clone: Its antigen is not identified.

Per germline, CDR1 GTSNPN and CDR2 SVGIG (reference sequence). The ends were cut back, 0 bases at V and 4 bases at J, with 19 bases in the middle. The CDR3 length is 17 residues. The sequencing input was PBMCs. This chain links TRBV30 with TRBJ1-5; possibly TRBD1 for D (5 bases). The sequence was collected from a woman in her thirties or forties in good health and CMV-seropositive. Written as DNA, the CDR3 is TGTGCCTGGAGTGTACTAAGGGGTAACCTAGGGAATCAGCCCCAGCATTTT. It is translated as CAWSVLRGNLGNQPQHF.